This is a list of T cell receptor beta chains from one sample in a study of PD-1 blockade in mismatch repair-deficient tumors. This table comes from immunoSEQ multiplex PCR, and its TCRdb copy is limited to in-frame clones, with some not included. The data show roughly 70,000 clones, approximately 80% seen once. Sequencing was performed on peripheral blood, taken 2 weeks after starting pembrolizumab. The source of these receptors is an adult with mismatch repair-deficient cancer. CDR3s include the opening cysteine and the closing phenylalanine or tryptophan. D genes are given only for firm matches. Clone size, where shown, is once, few, many, or a class for clones that have expanded.

D gene: NA
J gene: TRBJ1-2
V gene: TRBV30
clone size: NA
CDR3 protein: CAWSVLGPQGYTF
CDR3 DNA: TGTGCCTGGAGTGTACTAGGACCCCAGGGCTACACCTTC

D gene: NA
J gene: TRBJ2-3
V gene: TRBV5-8
clone size: NA
CDR3 protein: CASSPGGYLTDTQYF
CDR3 DNA: TGTGCCAGCAGCCCGGGCGGATACCTCACAGATACGCAGTATTTT

D gene: TRBD2
J gene: TRBJ2-5
V gene: TRBV13
clone size: NA
CDR3 protein: CASSSRLAGDPQETQYF
CDR3 DNA: TGTGCCAGCAGCTCCCGACTAGCGGGAGACCCCCAAGAGACCCAGTACTTC

D gene: TRBD2
J gene: TRBJ2-3
V gene: TRBV7-3
clone size: few
CDR3 protein: CASSLRGGTDTQYF
CDR3 DNA: TGTGCCAGCAGCTTAAGGGGAGGGACAGATACGCAGTATTTT

D gene: TRBD1
J gene: TRBJ1-1
V gene: TRBV5-4
clone size: few
CDR3 protein: CASSWGTGRNTEAFF
CDR3 DNA: TGTGCCAGCAGCTGGGGGACAGGGAGGAACACTGAAGCTTTCTTT

D gene: NA
J gene: TRBJ2-7
V gene: TRBV11-3
clone size: NA
CDR3 protein: CASSSYPGTSSYEQYF
CDR3 DNA: TGTGCCAGCAGCTCCTACCCCGGCACTAGCAGCTACGAGCAGTACTTC

D gene: TRBD2
J gene: TRBJ2-1
V gene: TRBV27
clone size: NA
CDR3 protein: CASSIYSGRADNEQFF
CDR3 DNA: TGTGCCAGCAGTATCTATAGCGGGAGGGCCGACAATGAGCAGTTCTTC

D gene: NA
J gene: TRBJ2-6
V gene: TRBV13
clone size: NA
CDR3 protein: CASSFMGANVLTF
CDR3 DNA: TGTGCCAGCAGCTTTATGGGGGCCAACGTCCTGACTTTC

D gene: NA
J gene: TRBJ2-2
V gene: TRBV18
clone size: NA
CDR3 protein: CASSPLDRGELFF
CDR3 DNA: TGTGCCAGCTCACCACTAGACCGCGGGGAGCTGTTTTTT

D gene: NA
J gene: TRBJ1-5
V gene: TRBV27
clone size: NA
CDR3 protein: CASSRDGFNQPQHF
CDR3 DNA: TGTGCCAGCAGTCGGGACGGATTCAATCAGCCCCAGCATTTT

D gene: NA
J gene: TRBJ1-1
V gene: TRBV5-1
clone size: NA
CDR3 protein: CASSLALDSPNTEAFF
CDR3 DNA: TGCGCCAGCAGCTTGGCCTTGGACAGCCCGAACACTGAAGCTTTCTTT

D gene: TRBD2
J gene: TRBJ2-3
V gene: TRBV6-6
clone size: once
CDR3 protein: CASYRTSGFTDTQYF
CDR3 DNA: TGTGCCAGCTACAGGACTAGCGGGTTCACAGATACGCAGTATTTT

D gene: NA
J gene: TRBJ2-7
V gene: TRBV6-5
clone size: NA
CDR3 protein: CASSYEALDSYEQYF
CDR3 DNA: TGTGCCAGCAGTTACGAGGCACTGGACTCCTACGAGCAGTACTTC

D gene: TRBD1
J gene: TRBJ1-2
V gene: TRBV6-5
clone size: NA
CDR3 protein: CASSRQGAYGYTF
CDR3 DNA: TGTGCCAGCAGTCGACAGGGGGCCTATGGCTACACCTTC

D gene: NA
J gene: TRBJ1-1
V gene: TRBV2
clone size: once
CDR3 protein: CASKERLEDTEAFF
CDR3 DNA: TGTGCCAGCAAGGAGAGGTTAGAGGACACTGAAGCTTTCTTT

D gene: NA
J gene: TRBJ2-1
V gene: TRBV7-2
clone size: NA
CDR3 protein: CASSPANEQFF
CDR3 DNA: TGTGCCAGCAGCCCAGCGAATGAGCAGTTCTTC

D gene: NA
J gene: TRBJ1-3
V gene: TRBV5-1
clone size: NA
CDR3 protein: CASSLGGSGRDSGNTIYF
CDR3 DNA: TGCGCCAGCAGCTTGGGAGGTTCAGGGCGCGACTCTGGAAACACCATATATTTT

D gene: TRBD2
J gene: TRBJ2-7
V gene: TRBV7-9
clone size: NA
CDR3 protein: CASSPGGEYEQYF
CDR3 DNA: TGTGCCAGCAGCCCGGGAGGGGAATACGAGCAGTACTTC

D gene: TRBD2
J gene: TRBJ2-7
V gene: TRBV29-1
clone size: NA
CDR3 protein: CSVVAGGREQYF
CDR3 DNA: TGCAGCGTTGTAGCGGGAGGTCGGGAGCAGTACTTC

D gene: NA
J gene: TRBJ2-3
V gene: TRBV6-5
clone size: NA
CDR3 protein: CASSYSYTQYF
CDR3 DNA: TGTGCCAGCAGTTACTCCTATACGCAGTATTTT

D gene: NA
J gene: TRBJ1-1
V gene: TRBV19
clone size: NA
CDR3 protein: CASSITGNTEAFF
CDR3 DNA: TGTGCCAGTAGTATTACAGGAAACACTGAAGCTTTCTTT

D gene: NA
J gene: TRBJ2-1
V gene: TRBV15
clone size: NA
CDR3 protein: CATRPSGGDHNEQFF
CDR3 DNA: TGTGCCACCAGGCCCAGCGGAGGGGACCACAATGAGCAGTTCTTC

D gene: TRBD1
J gene: TRBJ2-7
V gene: TRBV9
clone size: NA
CDR3 protein: CASSVGDRHGEQYF
CDR3 DNA: TGTGCCAGCAGCGTAGGGGACAGGCATGGCGAGCAGTACTTC

D gene: NA
J gene: TRBJ2-1
V gene: TRBV6-5
clone size: NA
CDR3 protein: CASSYPGGGGLQFF
CDR3 DNA: TGTGCCAGCAGTTACCCCGGGGGAGGGGGCTTGCAGTTCTTC

D gene: TRBD2
J gene: TRBJ2-7
V gene: TRBV18
clone size: NA
CDR3 protein: CASSPPGLAGTYEQYF
CDR3 DNA: TGTGCCAGCTCACCTCCGGGACTAGCGGGGACCTACGAGCAGTACTTC

D gene: NA
J gene: TRBJ2-7
V gene: TRBV20-1
clone size: NA
CDR3 protein: CSASLAHEQYF
CDR3 DNA: TGCAGTGCTAGCCTAGCCCACGAGCAGTACTTC

D gene: TRBD1
J gene: TRBJ1-2
V gene: TRBV30
clone size: NA
CDR3 protein: CAWSPGTGGVIGYTF
CDR3 DNA: TGTGCCTGGAGTCCTGGGACAGGGGGCGTAATCGGCTACACCTTC

D gene: NA
J gene: TRBJ2-5
V gene: TRBV7-2
clone size: NA
CDR3 protein: CASSESETQYF
CDR3 DNA: TGTGCCAGCAGCGAGTCAGAGACCCAGTACTTC

D gene: NA
J gene: TRBJ2-1
V gene: TRBV19
clone size: NA
CDR3 protein: CASSSADFSNEQFF
CDR3 DNA: TGTGCCAGTAGTTCGGCAGACTTTTCCAATGAGCAGTTCTTC

D gene: NA
J gene: TRBJ2-1
V gene: TRBV7-9
clone size: NA
CDR3 protein: CASSLSSGTRTYNEQFF
CDR3 DNA: TGTGCCAGCAGCTTAAGTTCTGGGACTCGCACCTACAATGAGCAGTTCTTC

D gene: NA
J gene: TRBJ2-3
V gene: TRBV9
clone size: NA
CDR3 protein: CASSGPWGRASTDTQYF
CDR3 DNA: TGTGCCAGCAGCGGACCGTGGGGCAGAGCTAGCACAGATACGCAGTATTTT

D gene: NA
J gene: TRBJ2-1
V gene: TRBV6-5
clone size: NA
CDR3 protein: CASRRQTSEQFF
CDR3 DNA: TGTGCCAGCAGACGACAGACCAGTGAGCAGTTCTTC

D gene: TRBD1
J gene: TRBJ2-7
V gene: TRBV7-9
clone size: NA
CDR3 protein: CASRSGQGYEQYF
CDR3 DNA: TGTGCCAGCAGATCGGGACAGGGCTACGAGCAGTACTTC

D gene: TRBD2
J gene: TRBJ2-1
V gene: TRBV5-6
clone size: NA
CDR3 protein: CASRTSGTTYNEQFF
CDR3 DNA: TGTGCCAGCAGAACTAGCGGGACCACCTACAATGAGCAGTTCTTC

D gene: NA
J gene: TRBJ2-2
V gene: TRBV15
clone size: NA
CDR3 protein: CATRGFTNTGELFF
CDR3 DNA: TGTGCCACCAGGGGGTTTACGAACACCGGGGAGCTGTTTTTT

D gene: NA
J gene: TRBJ1-5
V gene: TRBV9
clone size: once
CDR3 protein: CASSAPRYPYSNQPQHF
CDR3 DNA: TGTGCCAGCAGCGCCCCTCGGTACCCTTATAGCAATCAGCCCCAGCATTTT

D gene: NA
J gene: TRBJ1-1
V gene: TRBV9
clone size: NA
CDR3 protein: CASTVGPDMNTEAFF
CDR3 DNA: TGTGCCAGCACCGTCGGTCCCGACATGAACACTGAAGCTTTCTTT

D gene: TRBD2
J gene: TRBJ2-5
V gene: TRBV5-5
clone size: NA
CDR3 protein: CASSPDGGKETQYF
CDR3 DNA: TGTGCCAGCAGTCCGGACGGGGGGAAAGAGACCCAGTACTTC

D gene: NA
J gene: TRBJ2-5
V gene: TRBV7-2
clone size: NA
CDR3 protein: CASSAQETQYF
CDR3 DNA: TGTGCCAGCAGCGCTCAAGAGACCCAGTACTTC

D gene: NA
J gene: TRBJ1-5
V gene: TRBV11-2
clone size: NA
CDR3 protein: CASSLEGSNQPQHF
CDR3 DNA: TGTGCCAGCAGCTTAGAAGGGAGCAATCAGCCCCAGCATTTT

D gene: NA
J gene: TRBJ2-5
V gene: TRBV4-1
clone size: NA
CDR3 protein: CASSQARSGQETQYF
CDR3 DNA: TGCGCCAGCAGCCAAGCTCGGTCAGGACAAGAGACCCAGTACTTC

D gene: NA
J gene: TRBJ1-5
V gene: TRBV19
clone size: NA
CDR3 protein: CASSMLGKDQPQHF
CDR3 DNA: TGTGCCAGTAGTATGCTAGGTAAGGATCAGCCCCAGCATTTT

D gene: NA
J gene: TRBJ1-4
V gene: TRBV5-4
clone size: NA
CDR3 protein: CASSLGTVVTEKLFF
CDR3 DNA: TGTGCCAGCAGCTTGGGTACGGTGGTGACTGAAAAACTGTTTTTT

D gene: NA
J gene: TRBJ2-4
V gene: TRBV5-8
clone size: NA
CDR3 protein: CASTRGDGQIQYF
CDR3 DNA: TGTGCCAGCACCCGAGGAGATGGGCAAATTCAGTACTTC

D gene: NA
J gene: TRBJ1-4
V gene: TRBV7-6
clone size: few
CDR3 protein: CASSLSGSRNEKLFF
CDR3 DNA: TGTGCCAGCAGCTTATCTGGGAGCAGAAATGAAAAACTGTTTTTT

D gene: NA
J gene: TRBJ2-6
V gene: TRBV5-6
clone size: once
CDR3 protein: CASRLVVGANVLTF
CDR3 DNA: TGTGCCAGCAGATTGGTAGTTGGGGCCAACGTCCTGACTTTC

D gene: NA
J gene: TRBJ2-7
V gene: TRBV29-1
clone size: NA
CDR3 protein: CSVRGTESKRAPYEQYF
CDR3 DNA: TGCAGCGTTCGCGGGACGGAGTCTAAAAGGGCCCCCTACGAGCAGTACTTC

D gene: NA
J gene: TRBJ2-2
V gene: TRBV30
clone size: NA
CDR3 protein: CAWSVGARATGELFF
CDR3 DNA: TGTGCCTGGAGTGTAGGGGCCCGGGCCACCGGGGAGCTGTTTTTT

D gene: TRBD2
J gene: TRBJ2-3
V gene: TRBV19
clone size: NA
CDR3 protein: CASTGGLVGTDTQYF
CDR3 DNA: TGTGCCAGTACCGGTGGACTAGTCGGCACAGATACGCAGTATTTT

D gene: TRBD2
J gene: TRBJ2-3
V gene: TRBV5-1
clone size: NA
CDR3 protein: CASSLVASGGTDTQYF
CDR3 DNA: TGCGCCAGCAGCTTGGTGGCTAGCGGGGGCACAGATACGCAGTATTTT

D gene: TRBD2
J gene: TRBJ2-5
V gene: TRBV11-3
clone size: few
CDR3 protein: CASSLRGSGTETQYF
CDR3 DNA: TGTGCCAGCAGCTTAAGGGGAAGCGGGACAGAGACCCAGTACTTC

D gene: NA
J gene: TRBJ2-7
V gene: TRBV6-5
clone size: NA
CDR3 protein: CASSLGGTSYEQYF
CDR3 DNA: TGTGCCAGCAGTTTAGGGGGGACGTCCTACGAGCAGTACTTC

D gene: TRBD1
J gene: TRBJ1-1
V gene: TRBV29-1
clone size: many
CDR3 protein: CSVVGQGPEAFF
CDR3 DNA: TGCAGCGTTGTGGGACAGGGGCCTGAAGCTTTCTTT

D gene: NA
J gene: TRBJ2-7
V gene: TRBV6-1
clone size: once
CDR3 protein: CASSVQFPRAEQYF
CDR3 DNA: TGTGCCAGCAGTGTCCAATTTCCCAGGGCCGAGCAGTACTTC

D gene: NA
J gene: TRBJ1-4
V gene: TRBV19
clone size: NA
CDR3 protein: CASSIAGGSNEKLFF
CDR3 DNA: TGTGCCAGTAGTATAGCGGGGGGGTCTAATGAAAAACTGTTTTTT